These T cell receptor beta chains were read from a single sample in a study of shared clonotypes between healthy human individuals. Using immunoSEQ multiplex PCR, the repertoire was profiled, and TCRdb retains in-frame clones only, with some absent. Of 1.5 million to 2.5 million clones in the sample, about 94% are singletons; the top ten hold around 1.2%. Material for sequencing was naive CD8+ T cells sorted from blood. These receptor sequences come from a man aged 18 to 29 in good health. The CDR3 runs from the conserved cysteine through the conserved F or W. A D gene is named only where the DNA matches it firmly. Clone size, where shown, is once, few, many, or a class for clones that have expanded.

15	.	TRBV7-8	TRBJ1-4	TRBD1	CASSLVGTADEKLFF	TGTGCCAGCAGCTTAGTGGGGACAGCTGATGAAAAACTGTTTTTT
15	.	TRBV5-6	TRBJ2-7	TRBD1	CASSFMTGLDGEQYF	TGTGCCAGCAGCTTCATGACAGGGCTGGATGGCGAGCAGTACTTC
15	.	TRBV10-3	TRBJ2-1	.	CAISEGGSSYNEQFF	TGTGCCATCAGTGAGGGTGGGAGCTCCTACAATGAGCAGTTCTTC
15	.	TRBV5-6	TRBJ1-6	TRBD1	CASSLGQGADSPLHF	TGTGCCAGCAGTCTTGGACAGGGGGCTGATTCACCCCTCCACTTT
14	.	TRBV6-5	TRBJ2-5	.	CASSYFGGGETQYF	TGTGCCAGCAGTTACTTTGGAGGGGGTGAGACCCAGTACTTC
15	once	TRBV6-5	TRBJ1-2	TRBD1	CASNAGTGGFYGYTF	TGTGCCAGCAACGCCGGGACAGGAGGTTTCTATGGCTACACCTTC
14	.	TRBV4-1	TRBJ1-2	.	CASSPVSATYGYTF	TGCGCCAGCAGCCCAGTAAGTGCGACATATGGCTACACCTTC
15	.	TRBV27	TRBJ2-5	TRBD1	CASSSLGTGEETQYF	TGTGCCAGCAGTAGCCTGGGGACAGGGGAAGAGACCCAGTACTTC
13	.	TRBV28	TRBJ2-5	TRBD1	CASKGQAQETQYF	TGTGCCAGCAAGGGACAGGCTCAAGAGACCCAGTACTTC
17	.	TRBV5-1	TRBJ2-7	.	CASSLAVGGPLSYEQYF	TGCGCCAGCAGCTTGGCGGTTGGGGGTCCCCTATCCTACGAGCAGTACTTC
13	.	TRBV5-1	TRBJ2-7	.	CASSSQGSYEQYF	TGCGCCAGCAGCTCTCAGGGGTCATACGAGCAGTACTTC
13	.	TRBV9	TRBJ2-1	TRBD2	CASSPGTSNEQFF	TGTGCCAGCAGCCCTGGGACTAGCAATGAGCAGTTCTTC
15	.	TRBV6-6	TRBJ2-7	TRBD2	CASSYSSPGGYEQYF	TGTGCCAGCAGTTACTCGTCCCCGGGAGGCTACGAGCAGTACTTC
13	.	TRBV23-1	TRBJ2-3	.	CARLVKSTDTQYF	TGCGCCAGACTGGTGAAGAGCACAGATACGCAGTATTTT
14	.	TRBV7-9	TRBJ2-7	.	CASSPPADPYEQYF	TGTGCCAGCAGCCCGCCGGCGGACCCCTACGAGCAGTACTTC
16	.	TRBV2	TRBJ2-7	TRBD1	CASSEGSGTGSYEQYF	TGTGCCAGCAGTGAAGGTTCCGGGACAGGCTCCTACGAGCAGTACTTC
14	.	TRBV14	TRBJ2-5	.	CASSQYGSGSTQYF	TGTGCCAGCAGCCAATATGGTTCCGGATCGACCCAGTACTTC
11	.	TRBV5-4	TRBJ2-2	.	CASQNTGELFF	TGTGCCAGCCAGAACACCGGGGAGCTGTTTTTT
12	.	TRBV6-6	TRBJ2-7	.	CASRSTDNEQYF	TGTGCCAGCAGGTCCACGGATAACGAGCAGTACTTC
13	.	TRBV27	TRBJ2-5	.	CASSYTGQETQYF	TGTGCCAGCAGTTACACAGGCCAAGAGACCCAGTACTTC
14	.	TRBV10-1	TRBJ2-2	.	CASSEFGVTGELFF	TGCGCCAGCAGTGAGTTTGGAGTCACCGGGGAGCTGTTTTTT
13	.	TRBV7-9	TRBJ2-7	.	CASSPPAGSEGYF	TGTGCCAGCAGCCCCCCGGCGGGATCCGAGGGGTACTTC
14	.	TRBV6-5	TRBJ2-7	TRBD1	CASSSDRGRYEQYF	TGTGCCAGCAGTTCCGACAGGGGGAGGTACGAGCAGTACTTC
15	.	TRBV2	TRBJ2-1	.	CASSPPWSHRDEQFF	TGTGCCAGCAGCCCCCCTTGGTCCCATCGGGATGAGCAGTTCTTC
16	.	TRBV9	TRBJ2-1	TRBD2	CASSEFLAGGGNEQFF	TGTGCCAGCAGCGAATTCCTAGCGGGAGGGGGCAATGAGCAGTTCTTC
11	.	TRBV29-1	TRBJ2-7	.	CSGKEDYEQYF	TGCAGCGGGAAAGAGGACTACGAGCAGTACTTC
17	.	TRBV23-1	TRBJ1-5	.	CASTNPGGTLSNQPQHF	TGCGCCAGCACTAACCCCGGCGGGACACTTAGCAATCAGCCCCAGCATTTT
15	.	TRBV6-6	TRBJ1-5	.	CASSFVGEGNQPQHF	TGTGCCAGCAGTTTCGTCGGGGAGGGCAATCAGCCCCAGCATTTT
16	.	TRBV19	TRBJ1-5	.	CASSIDDLMGNQPQHF	TGTGCCAGTAGTATAGATGACCTCATGGGCAATCAGCCCCAGCATTTT
17	.	TRBV11-3	TRBJ2-7	TRBD2	CASSSPFISREGDEQYF	TGTGCCAGCAGCTCCCCTTTCATCTCGCGGGAGGGTGACGAGCAGTACTTC
13	.	TRBV5-6	TRBJ2-7	.	CASSHPPRYEQYF	TGTGCCAGCAGCCACCCCCCGCGGTACGAGCAGTACTTC
16	.	TRBV30	TRBJ2-1	.	CAWSVFGADYYNEQFF	TGTGCCTGGAGTGTATTCGGAGCGGATTACTACAATGAGCAGTTCTTC
15	.	TRBV7-9	TRBJ2-2	TRBD2	CASSLETSGGGELFF	TGTGCCAGCAGCTTAGAAACTAGCGGGGGCGGAGAGCTGTTTTTT
13	.	TRBV7-9	TRBJ2-1	.	CASSLAWGNEQFF	TGTGCCAGCAGCTTAGCCTGGGGTAATGAGCAGTTCTTC
16	.	TRBV7-9	TRBJ2-1	.	CASSSTSPPSYNEQFF	TGTGCCAGCAGCTCGACTAGTCCTCCCTCCTACAATGAGCAGTTCTTC